The clone carrying this TCR beta chain was counted ten times or more. Its antigen remains unidentified. The sample comes from a study of early T cells in non-severe SARS-CoV-2 infection. Across the study: Whole-blood bulk RNA, unsorted, was sequenced, and chains were unpaired. The study, taken as a whole, reports: Comparison of clonotypes with VDJdb favored anti-spike CD8 responses while missing private and CD4 specificities.

Individual cDNA molecules were tagged with unique molecular identifiers, the study reported. Using its own MiXCR run on the 5' RACE reads, TCRdb lists one record per CDR3 protein. The sample contains tens of thousands of distinct CDR3 sequences, 13% to 15% of which appear only once. The receptor comes from an adult who was a healthcare worker with PCR-confirmed SARS-CoV-2 infection or an uninfected control (not recorded which). Specimen: whole blood.

For the CDR3, the DNA is TGTGCCACCAGCAGGCGAAACAGGGGTGGGGAGACCCAGTACTTC. Amino acid sequence: CATSRRNRGGETQYF. The chain recombines TRBV15 with TRBJ2-5, with 7 bases aligning to TRBD1. The CDR3 covers 15 residues. Germline V gives CDR1 LNHNV, CDR2 YYDKDF (reference sequence). V was clipped by 3 bases and J by 5 bases; unmatched bases: 9.